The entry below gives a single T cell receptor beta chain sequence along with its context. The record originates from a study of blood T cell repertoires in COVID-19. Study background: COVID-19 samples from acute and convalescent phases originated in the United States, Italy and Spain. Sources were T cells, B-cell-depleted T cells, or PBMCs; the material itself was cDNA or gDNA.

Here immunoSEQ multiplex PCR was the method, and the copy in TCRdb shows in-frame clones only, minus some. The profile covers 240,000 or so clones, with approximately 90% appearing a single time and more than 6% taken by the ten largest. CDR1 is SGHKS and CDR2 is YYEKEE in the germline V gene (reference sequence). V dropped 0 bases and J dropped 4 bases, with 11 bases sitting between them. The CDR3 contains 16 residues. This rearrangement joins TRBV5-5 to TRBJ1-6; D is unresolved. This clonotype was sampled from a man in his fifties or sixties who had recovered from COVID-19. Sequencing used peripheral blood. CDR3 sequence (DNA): TGTGCCAGCAGCTTGGGTTTTACACAGTATAATTCACCCCTCCACTTT. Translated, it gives CASSLGFTQYNSPLHF.